One T cell receptor (beta chain) is described in this entry. Which antigen it targets is not known. Base quality data are lacking; no much larger clone is found one base away. The data originate from a study of cytomegalovirus exposure and HLA in healthy donors (dated by TCRdb to 2016 to 2017). Describing the broader study: According to an earlier analysis of a few hundred of the donors, roughly 180 million T cells yielded some 120 million unique TCR beta sequences and about 300 Gb of sequence data. The study combined high-throughput TCR immunosequencing, statistical association of individual TCRs with disease status, and machine learning to predict cytomegalovirus infection status. Rather than using new phenotypic data, the later analysis identified candidate immune exposures from TCR beta sequences and from how often those sequences occurred across donors. About 280 gigabases of sequencing data and tens of millions of unique TCR sequences were included in an early release covering roughly 700 HLA-typed donors. Donor age, sex, ethnicity and CMV serostatus were compiled together with the repertoire data. The T cell repertoires of under 700 subjects were profiled by immunosequencing and related to cytomegalovirus serostatus. Besides the first cohort of 500 to 700 subjects, a separate validation cohort made up of some 110 different subjects was used. To study patterns of TCR occurrence, a later analysis re-analyzed previously published TCR beta repertoires from just over 650 donors and added high-resolution HLA genotyping. Typing coverage differed by locus: A, B, C, DRB1 and DQB1 were typed in about 629-640 donors, DQA1 in roughly 510, DPA1 in nearly 610, and DPB1 in 450 to 480. Of the roughly 400 genotyped donors, more than 75% were placed in the genetic ancestry cluster associated with self-reported Caucasian donors. In a later genetic analysis, genome-wide SNP genotypes for about three fifths of the 666 donors were used, and that subset was treated as a discovery cohort. The study aimed to test whether signatures of past pathogen exposure could be identified by cataloging public T cell receptors. About five DR-DQ haplotypes were treated as single units for association and clustering because of strong linkage in the cohort. Among almost 400 genotyped donors of the cohort, an average of roughly 240,000 unique TCR beta nucleotide sequences were sequenced per donor, around a sixth of them non-productive. Class I and class II HLA loci were covered by the typing at four-digit resolution. An earlier analysis of about 620 of the donors applied high-throughput TCR beta sequencing to assess whether each TCR beta V gene segment acted as functional or pseudogenic. All discovery cohort repertoires had been generated on a single sequencing platform.

General study outcomes and caveats: A later genetic analysis reported fewer N-insertions in productive TCRs among donors in an Asian-associated ancestry cluster than the approximately 670-donor mean. Specific HLA alleles were associated with 15,000 to 20,000 TCR beta sequences at a false discovery rate of 0.05 in a later analysis. The authors suggested that the approach could potentially be generalized to other disease states and immunological phenotypes. The study gave a list of under 200 TCR beta chains associated with cytomegalovirus. Because counts were too low, roughly 17 rarely observed V segments, including chromosome 9 orphons, were left out of the earlier analysis of a few hundred of the donors. A later genetic analysis associated a missense DCLRE1C variant with V-gene and J-gene trimming of TCR beta chains, and an independent cohort replicated the association. Because HLA typing was unavailable for some donors at each locus, only the typed subset was used in association tests. For the cohort, immune exposure information was limited to CMV serostatus. In vitro tests confirmed that a few of the cytomegalovirus-associated TCR beta chains recognize cytomegalovirus antigens. Compared with equally common non-associated chains, HLA-associated TCR beta chains in a later analysis were more clonally expanded and had lower generation probabilities. A group of highly shared sequence variants was considered likely to be a technical artifact of the sequencing pipeline. Only TCR beta chains were sequenced in this cohort, and the absence of alpha or paired-chain data limited detectable features. Linkage disequilibrium might explain the correlated functional status among segregating V segments, but an unknown experimental factor could not be ruled out. A later analysis found that TCR association rates varied across HLA loci, with DRB1 alleles showing the most associated TCRs and HLA-C alleles the fewest. The presence/absence analyses assumed that sequencing depth was roughly uniform across donors, and that assumption may not be true. A later analysis found that most CMV-associated TCR beta chains appeared HLA-restricted, with HLA associations seemingly driven largely by CMV exposure. Strong co-occurrence of HLA alleles, especially DR and DQ, made assigning TCR associations to individual alleles difficult. The classifier was reported to diagnose cytomegalovirus status with high specificity and sensitivity in both the original cohort and the validation cohort. According to a later analysis, parvovirus B19, influenza, CMV and Epstein-Barr virus appeared linked to several top co-occurrence clusters. An earlier analysis of approximately 600 of the donors showed that most TCR beta V segments appeared in productive rearrangements either about 87% or about 30% of the time, which broadly matched IMGT annotations. While some public TCRs were present in many individuals, most TCR sequences turned up only very rarely across donors. A further reported finding was that TCR beta sequences accurately predicted the HLA-A and HLA-B alleles for most subjects in the first cohort.

Libraries came from the immunoSEQ multiplex PCR assay. A mixture of 60 forward primers for TCR Vbeta segments and 13 reverse primers for TCR Jbeta segments was used in the multiplex PCR. Amplification of the CDR3 region of rearranged TCR beta genes was performed with a multiplex PCR assay on genomic DNA. The amplified TCR beta libraries were sequenced on the Illumina HiSeq System as 87-base-pair reads. The authors' analysis ran thus. A later analysis counted tens of millions of unique TCR beta chains across the 670 or so repertoires, and roughly 11 million of these chains were shared by at least two donors. Raw reads were error-corrected and collapsed into unique sequences by a nearest-neighbor algorithm in which closely related sequences were merged to remove PCR and sequencing errors. Alignment of CDR3 sequences to IMGT reference sequences was used to assign V, D and J gene segments. For a sequence to be retained, a match of at least six nucleotides was required to both a V gene segment and a J gene segment. Rearrangements were called productive when the CDR3 lacked stop codons and stayed in frame with V and J; all others were non-productive. CDR3 was defined according to IMGT convention as the region running from the second conserved V-encoded cysteine to the conserved J-encoded phenylalanine. The earlier analysis of 587 of the donors excluded sequences that lacked an unambiguous match to a single V gene segment. An earlier analysis of 587 of the donors classified V segments as functional when productive rearrangements were above 56.7% and as segregating when the standard deviation between donors was above 5%. A statistical classification framework was built to diagnose cytomegalovirus status from the catalog of TCR beta chain sequences. In a later analysis, TCR nucleotide sequences were compared against IMGT/GENE-DB human TR gene sequences so that V and J genes could be assigned. The TCRdist pipeline was used in a later analysis to assign CDR3 sequences and most-parsimonious VDJ recombination scenarios. A later analysis defined each TCR beta chain by its CDR3 amino acid sequence plus V-gene family, and excluded reads lacking a unique V-gene family. In a later analysis, several hundred highly shared, low-generation-probability nucleotide sequences were removed to address suspected cross-contamination and a sequencing artifact. In a later analysis, a clonal expansion index for each public chain was calculated from normalized within-repertoire ranks of inferred template counts. A later analysis computed generation probabilities with a VDJ recombination model fitted to out-of-frame rearrangements, and checked the results against IGoR. Hypergeometric tests were used in a later analysis to score TCR-TCR, TCR-HLA and TCR-CMV co-occurrence, with a repertoire-size bias correction applied to the TCR pairs. In a later analysis, false discovery rates were estimated by permuting HLA or CMV assignments 20 times. A later analysis grouped co-occurring TCRs with DBSCAN, adding TCRdist sequence similarity when clustering within HLA-allele-positive subsets. Repertoires with fewer than 30,000 or more than 120,000 public chains, plus five repertoires with anomalous nucleotide sharing, were excluded from co-occurrence clustering. TCRdb took over this immuneACCESS table, retaining in-frame rearrangements with V and J assigned. Such tables are incomplete; in checked studies, under half of the missing clones stem from an unresolved V gene, and the remainder is unexplained. V and J calls plus clone size are reproduced from that table; the DNA served to infer D and trimming. A total of around 97,000 clones appear in this sample, around three quarters of them only once. The top ten clonotypes cover about 4.1% of the sample.

In total, around 600 healthy bone marrow donors made up the cohort. At the time of sampling, all cohort members were nominally healthy, though unrecorded immune exposures were likely present. The donor was CMV seropositive and belonged to the group of more than 250 seropositive cohort members. Every donor gave a peripheral blood sample, and the peripheral blood mononuclear cells from that sample were used for TCR beta sequencing. The Qiagen DNeasy Blood Extraction Kit was used to extract genomic DNA from the blood cell samples. Sequencing used PBMCs. The clonotype originates from a man aged 50 or older in good health and CMV-seropositive.

The DNA is as follows: TGTGCCAGCAGTTTTGTGGACACTGGGGAAAAACTGTTTTTT. Its translation is CASSFVDTGEKLFF. The chain is assembled from TRBV28 and TRBJ1-4; TRBD1 is perhaps the D gene, given 5 matching bases. The CDR3 numbers 14 residues from cysteine through phenylalanine. Just CDR3 DNA is preserved here, 42 bases in frame from base 1. The junction carries 13 bases between V and J, which are trimmed by 3 bases and 8 bases respectively. For CDR1 and CDR2, the germline V gene lists MDHEN and SYDVKM.